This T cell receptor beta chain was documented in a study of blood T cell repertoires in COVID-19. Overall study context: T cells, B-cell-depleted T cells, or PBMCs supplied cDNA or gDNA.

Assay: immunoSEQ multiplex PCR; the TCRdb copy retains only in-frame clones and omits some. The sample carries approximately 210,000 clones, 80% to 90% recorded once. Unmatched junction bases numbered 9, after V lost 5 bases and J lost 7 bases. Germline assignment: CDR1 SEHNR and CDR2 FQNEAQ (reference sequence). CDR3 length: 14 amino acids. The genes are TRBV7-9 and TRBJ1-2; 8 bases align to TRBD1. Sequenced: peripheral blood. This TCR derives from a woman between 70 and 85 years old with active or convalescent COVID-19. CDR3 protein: CASSLNSGGSGYTF. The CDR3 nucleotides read TGTGCCAGCAGCCTAAATTCAGGGGGCTCTGGCTACACCTTC.